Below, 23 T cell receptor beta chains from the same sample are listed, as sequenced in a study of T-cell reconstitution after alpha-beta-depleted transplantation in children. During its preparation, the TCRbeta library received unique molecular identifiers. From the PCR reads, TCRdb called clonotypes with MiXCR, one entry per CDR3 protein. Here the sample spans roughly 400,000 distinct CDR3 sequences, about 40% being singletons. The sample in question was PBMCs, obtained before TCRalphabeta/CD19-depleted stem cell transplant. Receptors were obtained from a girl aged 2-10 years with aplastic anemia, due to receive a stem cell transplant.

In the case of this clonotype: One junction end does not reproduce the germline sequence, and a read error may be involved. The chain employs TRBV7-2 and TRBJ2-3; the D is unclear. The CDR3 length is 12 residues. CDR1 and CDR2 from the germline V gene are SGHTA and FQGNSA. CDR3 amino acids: CASSPSLLAQYF. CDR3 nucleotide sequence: TGTGCAAGCAGCCCCTCCCTTTTGGCGCAGTATTTT.

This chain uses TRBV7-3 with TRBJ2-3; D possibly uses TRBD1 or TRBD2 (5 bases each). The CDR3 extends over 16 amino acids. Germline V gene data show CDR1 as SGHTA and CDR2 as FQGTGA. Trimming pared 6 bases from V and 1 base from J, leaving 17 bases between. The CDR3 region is CASRSGRMGGTDTQYF. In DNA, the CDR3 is TGTGCCAGCAGGTCAGGACGGATGGGGGGCACAGATACGCAGTATTTT.

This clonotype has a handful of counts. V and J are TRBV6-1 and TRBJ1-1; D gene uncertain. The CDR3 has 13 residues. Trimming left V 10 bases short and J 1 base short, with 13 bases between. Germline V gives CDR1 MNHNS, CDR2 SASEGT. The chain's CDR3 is CAIQRQPNTEAFF. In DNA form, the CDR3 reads TGTGCCATCCAGCGGCAGCCGAACACTGAAGCTTTCTTT.

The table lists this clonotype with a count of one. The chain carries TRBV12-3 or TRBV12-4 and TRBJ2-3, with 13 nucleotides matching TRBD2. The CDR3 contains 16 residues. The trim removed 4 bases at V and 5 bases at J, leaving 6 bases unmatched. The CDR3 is CASSSRTSGRGDTQYF. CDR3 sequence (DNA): TGTGCCAGCAGTTCTAGGACTAGCGGGAGAGGAGATACGCAGTATTTT.

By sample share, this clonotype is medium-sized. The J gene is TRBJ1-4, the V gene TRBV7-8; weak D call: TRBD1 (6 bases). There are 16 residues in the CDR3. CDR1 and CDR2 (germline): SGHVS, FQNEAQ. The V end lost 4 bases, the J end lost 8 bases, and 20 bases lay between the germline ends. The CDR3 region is CASSSSFGRGREKLFF. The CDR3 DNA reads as TGTGCCAGCAGCTCGAGCTTTGGCAGGGGAAGGGAAAAACTGTTTTTT.

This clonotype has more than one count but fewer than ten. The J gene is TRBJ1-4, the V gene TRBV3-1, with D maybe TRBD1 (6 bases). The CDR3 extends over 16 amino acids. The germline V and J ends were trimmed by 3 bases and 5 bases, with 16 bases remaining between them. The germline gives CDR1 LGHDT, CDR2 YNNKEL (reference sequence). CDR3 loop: CASSHVTGLPNEKLFF. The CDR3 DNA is TGTGCCAGCAGCCATGTTACAGGGCTCCCAAATGAAAAACTGTTTTTT.

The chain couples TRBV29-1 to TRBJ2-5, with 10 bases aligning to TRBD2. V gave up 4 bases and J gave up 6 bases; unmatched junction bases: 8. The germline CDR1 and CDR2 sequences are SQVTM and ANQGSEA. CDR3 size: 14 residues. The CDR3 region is CSVARTSGLKTQYF. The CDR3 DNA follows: TGCAGCGTTGCCCGGACTAGCGGTCTAAAGACCCAGTACTTC.

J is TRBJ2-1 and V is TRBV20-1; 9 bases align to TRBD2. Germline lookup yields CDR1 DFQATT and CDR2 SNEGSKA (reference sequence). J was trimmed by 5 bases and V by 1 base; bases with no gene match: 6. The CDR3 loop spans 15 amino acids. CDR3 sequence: CSARGSGRSNNEQFF. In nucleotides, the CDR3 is TGCAGTGCTAGAGGTAGCGGGAGATCTAACAATGAGCAGTTCTTC.

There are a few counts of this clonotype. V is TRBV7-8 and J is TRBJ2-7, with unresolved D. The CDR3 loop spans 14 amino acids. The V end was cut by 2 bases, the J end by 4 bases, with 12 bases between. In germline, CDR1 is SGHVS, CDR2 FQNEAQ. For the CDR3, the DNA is TGTGCCAGCAGCTTAACCGGAATCCCTTACGAGCAGTACTTC. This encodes CASSLTGIPYEQYF.

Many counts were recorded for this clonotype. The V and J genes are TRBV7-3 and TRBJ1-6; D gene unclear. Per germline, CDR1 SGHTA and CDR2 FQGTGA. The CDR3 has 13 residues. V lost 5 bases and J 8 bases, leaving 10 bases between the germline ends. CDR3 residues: CASSQQTDSPLHF. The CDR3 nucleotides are TGTGCCAGCAGCCAACAAACAGATTCACCCCTCCACTTT.

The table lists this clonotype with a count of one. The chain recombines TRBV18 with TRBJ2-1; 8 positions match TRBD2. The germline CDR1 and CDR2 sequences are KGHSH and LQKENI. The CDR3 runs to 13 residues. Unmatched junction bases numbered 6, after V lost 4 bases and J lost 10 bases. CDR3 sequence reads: CASSLGLVGEQFF. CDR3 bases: TGTGCCAGCTCACTGGGACTAGTGGGCGAGCAGTTCTTC.

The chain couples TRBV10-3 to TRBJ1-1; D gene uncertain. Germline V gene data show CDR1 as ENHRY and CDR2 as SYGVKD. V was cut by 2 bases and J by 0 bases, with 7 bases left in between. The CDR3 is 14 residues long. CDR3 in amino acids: CAISERVMNTEAFF. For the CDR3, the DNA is TGTGCCATCAGTGAGCGTGTGATGAACACTGAAGCTTTCTTT.

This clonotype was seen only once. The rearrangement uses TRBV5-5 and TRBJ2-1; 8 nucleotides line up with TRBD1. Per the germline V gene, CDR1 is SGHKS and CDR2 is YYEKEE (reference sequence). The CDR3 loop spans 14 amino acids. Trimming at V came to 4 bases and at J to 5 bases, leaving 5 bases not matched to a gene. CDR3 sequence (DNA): TGTGCCAGCAGCACTGGACAGGGTCACAATGAGCAGTTCTTC. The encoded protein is CASSTGQGHNEQFF.

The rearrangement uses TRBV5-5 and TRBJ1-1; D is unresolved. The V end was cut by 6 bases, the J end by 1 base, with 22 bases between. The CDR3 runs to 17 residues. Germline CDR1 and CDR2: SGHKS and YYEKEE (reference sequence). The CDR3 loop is CASTSYGESRWNTEAFF. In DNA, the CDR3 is TGTGCCAGCACCTCCTATGGGGAAAGTAGGTGGAACACTGAAGCTTTCTTT.

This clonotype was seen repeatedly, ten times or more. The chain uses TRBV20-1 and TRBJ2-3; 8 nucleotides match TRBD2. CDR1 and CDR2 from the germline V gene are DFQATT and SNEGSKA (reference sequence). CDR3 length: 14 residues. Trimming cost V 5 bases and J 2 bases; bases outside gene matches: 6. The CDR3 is CSADKTSVTDTQYF. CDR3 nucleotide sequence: TGCAGTGCTGATAAGACTAGCGTCACAGATACGCAGTATTTT.

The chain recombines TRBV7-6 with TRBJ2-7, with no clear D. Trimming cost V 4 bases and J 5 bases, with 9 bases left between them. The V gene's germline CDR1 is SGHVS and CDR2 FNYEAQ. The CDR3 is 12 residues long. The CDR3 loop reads CASSSRTDEQYF. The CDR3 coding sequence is TGTGCCAGCAGCTCCAGGACGGACGAGCAGTACTTC.

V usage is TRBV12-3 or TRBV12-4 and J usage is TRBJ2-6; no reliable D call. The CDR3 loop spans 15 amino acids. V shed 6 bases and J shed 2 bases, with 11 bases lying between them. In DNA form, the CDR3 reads TGTGCCAGCAGCCCAGTAGGAGCTGGGGCCAACGTCCTGACTTTC. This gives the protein CASSPVGAGANVLTF.

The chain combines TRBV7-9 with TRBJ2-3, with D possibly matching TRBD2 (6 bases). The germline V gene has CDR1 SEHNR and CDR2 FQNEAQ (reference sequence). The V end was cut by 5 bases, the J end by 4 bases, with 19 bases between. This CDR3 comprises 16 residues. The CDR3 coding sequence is TGTGCCAGCAGCCCTCTGACGGGGGACGGTGCAGATACGCAGTATTTT. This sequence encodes CASSPLTGDGADTQYF.

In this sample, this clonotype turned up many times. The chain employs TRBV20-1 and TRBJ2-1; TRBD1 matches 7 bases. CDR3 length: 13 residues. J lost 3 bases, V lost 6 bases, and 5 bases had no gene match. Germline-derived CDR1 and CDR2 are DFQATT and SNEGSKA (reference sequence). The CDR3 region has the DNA TGCAGTGCCCGACAGGGTGACTACAATGAGCAGTTCTTC. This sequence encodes CSARQGDYNEQFF.

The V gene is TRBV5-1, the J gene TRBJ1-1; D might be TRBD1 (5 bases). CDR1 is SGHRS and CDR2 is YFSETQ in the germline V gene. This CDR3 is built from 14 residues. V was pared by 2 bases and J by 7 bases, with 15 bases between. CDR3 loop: CASSFSGAGVEAFF. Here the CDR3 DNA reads TGCGCCAGCAGCTTCTCTGGGGCCGGCGTTGAAGCTTTCTTT.

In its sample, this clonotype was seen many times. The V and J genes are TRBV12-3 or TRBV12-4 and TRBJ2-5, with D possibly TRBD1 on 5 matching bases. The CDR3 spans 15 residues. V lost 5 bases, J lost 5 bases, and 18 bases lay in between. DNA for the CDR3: TGTGCCAGCAGTCCGAAAGGGGTCTCCCGGGAGACCCAGTACTTC. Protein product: CASSPKGVSRETQYF.

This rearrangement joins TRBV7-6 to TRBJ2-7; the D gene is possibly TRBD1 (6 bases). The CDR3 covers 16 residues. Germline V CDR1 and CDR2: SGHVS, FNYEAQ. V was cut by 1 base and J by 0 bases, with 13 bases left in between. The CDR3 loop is CASSLDGDTRSYEQYF. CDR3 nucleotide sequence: TGTGCCAGCAGCTTAGACGGGGACACACGCTCCTACGAGCAGTACTTC. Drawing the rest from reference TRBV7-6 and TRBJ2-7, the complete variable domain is GAGVSQSPRYKVTKRGQDVALRCDPISGHVSLYWYRQALGQGPEFLTYFNYEAQQDKSGLPNDRFSAERPEGSISTLTIQRTEQRDSAMYRCASSLDGDTRSYEQYFGPGTRLTVT.

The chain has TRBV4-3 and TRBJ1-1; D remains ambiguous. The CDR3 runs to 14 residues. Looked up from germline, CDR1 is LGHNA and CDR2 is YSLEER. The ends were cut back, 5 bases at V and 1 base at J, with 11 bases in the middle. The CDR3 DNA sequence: TGCGCCAGCAGCTACCTGGGTCGGAACACTGAAGCTTTCTTT. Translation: CASSYLGRNTEAFF.